The 22 T cell receptor beta chains listed next were all sequenced from one sample in a study of identical twins (dated by TCRdb to about 2016). Libraries were constructed by 5' RACE. The instrument was an Illumina HiSeq 2000. TCRdb trimmed public reads at Q25 via fastp, called clones via MiXCR and kept in-frame beta chains. Each entry is one CDR3 protein sequence, shown with its most common DNA and genes. This sample is represented by 450,000 to 500,000 distinct CDR3 sequences; 14% of them were singletons. The ten largest clones take up 0.8% to 1% of the sample. This sample was shared with a second study, whose subject was yellow fever vaccine responses in identical twins.

Sequencing was done on a sample of CD4+ T cells sorted from blood. The source is a woman aged 18-35 years in good health.

In this sample, this clonotype turned up many times. The chain couples TRBV28 to TRBJ2-5, with D possibly being TRBD1 or TRBD2 (5 bases each). Germline-derived CDR1 and CDR2 are MDHEN and SYDVKM. V was shortened by 3 bases and J by 8 bases, with 13 bases between the two germline ends. The CDR3 has 13 amino acids. The CDR3 coding sequence is TGTGCCAGCAGTTTCGGTGGGGGTGCAACCCAGTACTTC. Encoded protein: CASSFGGGATQYF.

The chain couples TRBV3-1 to TRBJ2-1; D is perhaps TRBD1 (5 bases). Between the trimmed V and J ends, which lost 1 base and 2 bases, there was a span of 12 bases. This CDR3 region has 16 residues. Looked up from germline, CDR1 is LGHDT and CDR2 is YNNKEL (reference sequence). In DNA form, the CDR3 reads TGTGCCAGCAGCCAAGGGGGCGGTCAACCCTACAATGAGCAGTTCTTC. Translation gives CASSQGGGQPYNEQFF.

A few counts support this clonotype. The CDR3 here is CATQRTDTQYF. Written as DNA, the CDR3 is TGTGCCACTCAACGGACAGATACGCAGTATTTT. The chain is built from TRBV10-3 and TRBJ2-3; D gene uncertain. Germline assignment: CDR1 ENHRY and CDR2 SYGVKD. The CDR3 has 11 amino acids. Trimming removed 10 bases at V and 3 bases at J, with 8 bases between.

This clonotype has just a few counts. The rearrangement uses TRBV6-5 and TRBJ2-1; TRBD2 is a possible D gene (6 bases). The length of the CDR3 is 15 residues. Germline V CDR1 and CDR2: MNHEY, SVGAGI. Trimming cost V 2 bases and J 4 bases, with 12 bases left between them. DNA for the CDR3: TGTGCCAGCAGTTACGATCTAGCGCGGTACAATGAGCAGTTCTTC. Translated: CASSYDLARYNEQFF.

This clonotype was counted between two and nine times. This rearrangement joins TRBV20-1 to TRBJ2-3, with a possible D match to TRBD2 (5 bases). From germline, CDR1 is DFQATT and CDR2 SNEGSKA (reference sequence). CDR3 size: 11 residues. The V end was cut by 5 bases, the J end by 5 bases, with 8 bases between. The CDR3 coding sequence is TGCAGTGCTGAACGGGGAGATACGCAGTATTTT. Protein sequence: CSAERGDTQYF.

This clonotype was recorded many times. The V gene is TRBV28, the J gene TRBJ2-3, with 9 bases fitting TRBD2. The V gene's germline CDR1 is MDHEN and CDR2 SYDVKM. CDR3 length equals 16 residues. V dropped 6 bases and J dropped 2; count of bases not matched to a gene: 9. The CDR3 protein is CASSSRLADLTDTQYF. CDR3 in DNA: TGTGCCAGCAGCTCCCGACTAGCGGATCTCACAGATACGCAGTATTTT.

This chain connects TRBV20-1 to TRBJ2-5; TRBD2 matches at 9 bases. There are 14 residues in the CDR3. Germline V gene sequence: CDR1 DFQATT, CDR2 SNEGSKA (reference sequence). With 7 bases clipped from V and 0 bases from J, the junction kept 6 bases outside the gene matches. The CDR3 coding sequence is TGCAGTGGCCGTAGCGGGGGCTACCAAGAGACCCAGTACTTC. It is translated as CSGRSGGYQETQYF.

The rearrangement links TRBV9 to TRBJ2-7, with D possibly TRBD2 on 8 matching bases. Germline CDR1 reads SGDLS; CDR2 reads YYNGEE. The length of the CDR3 is 19 residues. Trimming took off 3 bases at V and 5 bases at J, with 30 bases between the two ends. The DNA for the CDR3 is TGTGCCAGCAGCGCCACTCAGGGGGGGACTAGGCGACCTCCTAACGAGCAGTACTTC. Protein: CASSATQGGTRRPPNEQYF.

This clonotype has only one observation. The chain uses TRBV6-2 or TRBV6-3 and TRBJ1-1; D gene unclear. From germline, CDR1 is MNHEY and CDR2 SVGEGT. CDR3 size: 17 residues. With 0 bases removed from V and 0 bases from J, the gap between germline ends came to 14 bases. The DNA of the CDR3 is TGTGCCAGCAGTTACTCTTCGGGGAGGCCCATGAACACTGAAGCTTTCTTT. This encodes CASSYSSGRPMNTEAFF.

There are many counts of this clonotype. The V call is TRBV4-3, the J call TRBJ2-2; 7 bases are a match to TRBD2. The germline gives CDR1 LGHNA, CDR2 YSLEER. The ends lost 0 bases at V and 0 bases at J; junction bases unmatched: 4. The CDR3 contains 17 residues. In DNA, the CDR3 is TGCGCCAGCAGCCAAGAGACTAGCCCGGCGAACACCGGGGAGCTGTTTTTT. This gives the protein CASSQETSPANTGELFF.

This clonotype was counted a few times. The rearrangement uses TRBV7-2 and TRBJ2-7, with a tentative D call TRBD1 (5 bases). V lost 5 bases, J lost 11 bases, and 16 bases lay in between. Germline V gene sequence: CDR1 SGHTA, CDR2 FQGNSA. The length of the CDR3 is 12 residues. The CDR3 reads CASSADSPREYF. The CDR3 nucleotides are TGTGCCAGCAGCGCCGATAGCCCCAGGGAGTACTTC.

This clonotype appeared a few times. This rearrangement joins TRBV2 to TRBJ1-2; no clear D gene. The germline V gene encodes CDR1 SNHLY and CDR2 FYNNEI. Trimming left V 6 bases short and J 8 bases short, with 16 bases between. The CDR3 is 13 amino acids. The CDR3 region has the DNA TGTGCCAGCAGGACGGACCTCACTCGGGGCTACACCTTC. Amino acid sequence: CASRTDLTRGYTF.

The chain carries TRBV6-5 and TRBJ1-1; D remains unclear. V was trimmed by 2 bases and J by 5 bases, leaving 12 bases between them. CDR1 and CDR2 (germline): MNHEY, SVGAGI. This CDR3 contains 14 residues. In nucleotides, the CDR3 is TGTGCCAGCAGTTACGAGGCAAGAGGGACTGAAGCTTTCTTT. Its translation is CASSYEARGTEAFF.

This clonotype occurred a few times. V gene TRBV12-3 or TRBV12-4 combines with J gene TRBJ1-2, with a tentative D call TRBD1 (6 bases). Trimming cost V 8 bases and J 8 bases, with 18 bases left between them. The CDR3 spans 13 residues. CDR3 residues: CASGLGRGVGYTF. CDR3 nucleotides: TGTGCCAGCGGTCTTGGCAGGGGTGTAGGCTACACCTTC.

This clonotype was counted ten times or more. J is TRBJ2-7 and V is TRBV6-2 or TRBV6-3; D possibly corresponds to TRBD1 (6 bases). This CDR3 spans 14 amino acids. Trimming removed 4 bases at V and 1 base at J, with 11 bases between. From germline, CDR1 is MNHEY and CDR2 SVGEGT. CDR3 nucleotide sequence: TGTGCCAGCAGTTCCGGGACAAAATCCTACGAGCAGTACTTC. Its protein is CASSSGTKSYEQYF.

This sequence joins TRBV5-5 and TRBJ2-7; 7 bases map to TRBD2. The V and J ends lost 0 bases and 3 bases, in that order; junction bases with no gene match: 12. This CDR3 spans 17 amino acids. Germline CDR1 and CDR2: SGHKS and YYEKEE (reference sequence). The CDR3 loop is CASSLAVSASGYYEQYF. The DNA of the CDR3 is TGTGCCAGCAGCTTGGCCGTTTCGGCTAGCGGTTACTACGAGCAGTACTTC.

This clonotype turned up a few times. V is TRBV6-5 and J is TRBJ2-3; TRBD1 matches at 10 bases. V shed 2 bases, J shed 2 bases, and the junction held 4 bases outside the gene matches. The CDR3 has 16 residues. Per germline, CDR1 MNHEY and CDR2 SVGAGI. The CDR3 coding sequence is TGTGCCAGCAGTTACCGGGACAGGGGTTCCACAGATACGCAGTATTTT. Residues: CASSYRDRGSTDTQYF.

The rearrangement joins TRBV14 to TRBJ1-6, with D perhaps TRBD1 (5 bases). This CDR3 has 15 amino acids. Looked up from germline, CDR1 is SGHDN and CDR2 is FVKESK. With 1 base removed from V and 7 bases from J, the gap between germline ends came to 11 bases. CDR3 nucleotides: TGTGCCAGCAGCCAAGTTCGGGGGAAAAATTCACCCCTCCACTTT. Protein: CASSQVRGKNSPLHF.

Ten or more counts support this clonotype. J is TRBJ2-2 and V is TRBV5-6, with D uncertain. Trimming removed 2 bases from V and 6 bases from J, with 5 bases in between. CDR3 length: 12 amino acids. Germline CDR1 reads SGHDT; CDR2 reads YYEEEE. The DNA of the CDR3 is TGTGCCAGCAGCTTTTCTTCCGGGGAGCTGTTTTTT. Its protein is CASSFSSGELFF.

This clonotype has ten or more counts. The chain is built from TRBV12-3 or TRBV12-4 and TRBJ1-1; D is undetermined. Trimming stripped 3 bases from V and 4 bases from J, with 9 bases between. This CDR3 comprises 13 residues. CDR3 DNA sequence: TGTGCCAGCAGTTTTAGCGTCCCCACTGAAGCTTTCTTT. Translation: CASSFSVPTEAFF.

V gene TRBV28 combines with J gene TRBJ2-5; TRBD2 matches 7 bases. The CDR3 is 16 residues long. Per germline, CDR1 MDHEN and CDR2 SYDVKM. After removal of 6 bases from V and 1 base from J, the junction contained 11 bases not matched to a gene. CDR3 amino acids: CASREGYSGPQETQYF. CDR3 bases: TGTGCCAGCAGGGAAGGTTATAGCGGGCCCCAAGAGACCCAGTACTTC.

This clonotype was picked up a small number of times. This sequence joins TRBV15 and TRBJ1-1, with 8 positions matching TRBD1. The CDR3 totals 17 residues. Germline CDR1 reads LNHNV; CDR2 reads YYDKDF (reference sequence). J lost 0 bases, V lost 3 bases, and 9 bases had no gene match. The CDR3 DNA reads as TGTGCCACCAGCAGTCCGGACAGGGATAATCTGAACACTGAAGCTTTCTTT. This translates into CATSSPDRDNLNTEAFF.